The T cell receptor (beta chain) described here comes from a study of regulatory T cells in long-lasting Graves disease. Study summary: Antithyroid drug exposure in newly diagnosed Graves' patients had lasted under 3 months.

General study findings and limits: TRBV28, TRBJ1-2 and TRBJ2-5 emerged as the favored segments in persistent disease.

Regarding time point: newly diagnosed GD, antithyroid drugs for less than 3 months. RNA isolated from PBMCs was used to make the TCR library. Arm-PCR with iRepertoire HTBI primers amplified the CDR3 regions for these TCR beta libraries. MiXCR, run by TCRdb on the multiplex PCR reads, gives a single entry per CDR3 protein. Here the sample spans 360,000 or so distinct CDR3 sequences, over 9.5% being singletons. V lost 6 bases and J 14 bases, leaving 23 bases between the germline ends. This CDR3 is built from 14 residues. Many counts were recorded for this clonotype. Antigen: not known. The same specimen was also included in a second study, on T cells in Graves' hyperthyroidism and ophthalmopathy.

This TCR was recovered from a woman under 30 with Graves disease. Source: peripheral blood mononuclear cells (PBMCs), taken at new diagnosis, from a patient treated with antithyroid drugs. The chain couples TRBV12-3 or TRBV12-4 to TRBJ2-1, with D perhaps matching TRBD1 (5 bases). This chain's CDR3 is CASSLRGRARDEFF. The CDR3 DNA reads TGTGCCAGCAGCCTTAGGGGCCGGGCCCGTGATGAGTTCTTC.